This T cell receptor (beta chain) was observed in a study of blood T cell repertoires in COVID-19. The CDR3 runs to 14 residues. Germline values: CDR1 SGHRS, CDR2 YFSETQ. V trimming: 3 bases; J trimming: 6 bases; junction bases outside the gene matches: 3. In the original analysis: Reference gene primer amplification gave estimated nucleated cell counts. Assay used: immunoSEQ multiplex PCR; TCRdb lists only in-frame clones, some missing. That table supplies the V and J calls and clone size; D and trimming were determined from the DNA. This sample has about 270,000 clones; 85% to 90% occur once, and the top ten carry 1.9%. Cohorts were based on clinical histories the participants reported.

The chain has TRBV5-1 and TRBJ1-3, with 10 bases identical to TRBD1. Sequenced sample: PBMCs or T cells enriched from blood (not recorded which). This receptor was taken from a woman aged 55-70 years who had recovered from COVID-19. CDR3 in DNA: TGCGCCAGCAGCTCAGGACAGGGGGAAAACACCATATATTTT. This encodes CASSSGQGENTIYF.